Below, 20 T cell receptor beta chains from the same sample are listed, as sequenced in a study of blood T cell repertoires in COVID-19. Profiled with immunoSEQ multiplex PCR; TCRdb holds only in-frame clones, not every one. Of under 100,000 clones listed, 78% are singletons. The source material was peripheral blood. The receptors derive from a man in his fifties or sixties with COVID-19, enrolled during active disease.

V usage is TRBV30 and J usage is TRBJ1-3; the D gene is possibly TRBD1 (5 bases). Germline V gives CDR1 GTSNPN, CDR2 SVGIG (reference sequence). This CDR3 has 14 amino acids. Trimming removed 4 bases from V and 3 bases from J, with 13 bases in between. CDR3 in amino acids: CAWTQGQGGNTIYF. In nucleotides, the CDR3 is TGTGCCTGGACCCAAGGGCAGGGTGGAAACACCATATATTTT.

The chain uses TRBV25-1 and TRBJ2-7, with 8 bases aligning to TRBD1. Germline CDR1 MGHDK, CDR2 SYGVNS. The length of the CDR3 is 16 residues. V gave up 5 bases and J gave up 7 bases; unmatched junction bases: 16. CDR3 amino acids: CASSRTGQGSLEEQYF. The DNA of the CDR3 is TGTGCCAGCAGTCGAACCGGACAGGGATCGTTAGAGGAGCAGTACTTC.

This clone was found a few times. The junction departs from the called germline gene at one end, perhaps through a read error. The rearrangement joins TRBV6-1 to TRBJ1-5; D is unclear. The CDR3 contains 14 residues. In germline, CDR1 is MNHNS, CDR2 SASEGT. For the CDR3, the DNA is TGTGCCAGCAGTGAACAGGCAGGCAAGCAGCCCCAGCATTTT. Residues: CASSEQAGKQPQHF.

CDR3 loop: CASQREGDTGELFF. The CDR3 nucleotides are TGTGCCAGCCAGCGGGAGGGAGACACCGGGGAGCTGTTTTTT. The rearrangement uses TRBV2 and TRBJ2-2, with 10 bases lining up with TRBD2. The CDR3 totals 14 residues. Trimming took 8 bases from V and 3 from J; bases not matched to a gene: 3. Germline V gene lookup returns CDR1 SNHLY and CDR2 FYNNEI. Looking up the rest from reference TRBV2 and TRBJ2-2 gives the full variable domain: EPEVTQTPSHQVTQMGQEVILRCVPISNHLYFYWYRQILGQKVEFLVSFYNNEISEKSEIFDDQFSVERPDGSNFTLKIRSTKLEDSAMYFCASQREGDTGELFFGEGSRLTVL.

The gene calls are TRBV18 and TRBJ1-5, with 8 bases fitting TRBD1. Trimming cost V 5 bases and J 2 bases; bases outside gene matches: 5. The CDR3 is 15 amino acids. Looked up from germline, CDR1 is KGHSH and CDR2 is LQKENI. The CDR3 bases are TGTGCCAGCTCAGCCGGGACAGGCGGCAATCAGCCCCAGCATTTT. Translation gives CASSAGTGGNQPQHF.

The J gene is TRBJ2-7, the V gene TRBV5-6; D is unclear. CDR3 length: 13 amino acids. Germline V gene data show CDR1 as SGHDT and CDR2 as YYEEEE. V was cut by 0 bases and J by 3 bases, with 7 bases left in between. CDR3 loop: CASSLGRYYEQYF. The CDR3 DNA is TGTGCCAGCAGCTTGGGCAGGTACTACGAGCAGTACTTC.

This clone was counted a few times. The chain uses TRBV19 and TRBJ2-5; D may be TRBD2 (6 bases). Germline CDR1 LNHDA, CDR2 SQIVND (reference sequence). The CDR3 length is 16 residues. The V and J ends lost 4 bases and 9 bases respectively, with 24 bases between them. CDR3 residues: CASSNGGGASIGPQYF. The CDR3 DNA is TGTGCCAGTAGTAATGGTGGCGGGGCCTCTATCGGGCCCCAGTACTTC.

The chain recombines TRBV19 with TRBJ1-1; unclear D gene. This CDR3 comprises 14 residues. With 6 bases removed from V and 1 base from J, the gap between germline ends came to 12 bases. Germline CDR1 is LNHDA and CDR2 is SQIVND (reference sequence). The DNA of the CDR3 is TGTGCCAGTAGCCCCTTGAGCCAGAACACTGAAGCTTTCTTT. Translating it yields CASSPLSQNTEAFF.

The rearrangement joins TRBV7-2 to TRBJ2-7; D remains unclear. CDR1 SGHTA and CDR2 FQGNSA come from the germline V gene. This CDR3 contains 16 residues. V lost 1 base and J lost 0, with 13 bases in between. This CDR3 reads CASSLVPNKSSYEQYF. The CDR3 bases are TGTGCCAGCAGCTTAGTACCCAACAAAAGCTCCTACGAGCAGTACTTC.

V and J are TRBV25-1 and TRBJ1-1, with D tentatively TRBD1 (6 bases). The CDR3 has 15 residues. Germline-derived CDR1 and CDR2 are MGHDK and SYGVNS. V was pared by 2 bases and J by 3 bases, with 13 bases between. CDR3 in amino acids: CASSEEWGLDTEAFF. Here the CDR3 DNA reads TGTGCCAGCAGTGAAGAGTGGGGGCTCGACACTGAAGCTTTCTTT.

The rearrangement uses TRBV5-1 and TRBJ2-7; TRBD1 is a possible D gene (6 bases). This CDR3 is 14 amino acids long. Germline-derived CDR1 and CDR2 are SGHRS and YFSETQ. V was clipped by 3 bases and J by 3 bases, with 13 bases between them. The CDR3 loop reads CASSWAAGDYEQYF. DNA of the CDR3: TGCGCCAGCAGCTGGGCGGCAGGGGACTACGAGCAGTACTTC.

This clone appeared once. The V call is TRBV7-9, the J call TRBJ2-3; D gene unclear. The CDR3 is made up of 15 amino acids. CDR1 and CDR2 from the germline V gene are SEHNR and FQNEAQ (reference sequence). V was shortened by 6 bases and J by 0 bases, with 13 bases between the two germline ends. CDR3 nucleotides: TGTGCCAGCAGTTTCCCGGTATCTAGCACAGATACGCAGTATTTT. The encoded protein is CASSFPVSSTDTQYF.

The rearrangement uses TRBV29-1 and TRBJ2-5; D remains ambiguous. Germline CDR1 SQVTM, CDR2 ANQGSEA. V was pared by 5 bases and J by 2 bases, with 9 bases between. This CDR3 has 12 amino acids. The CDR3 sequence: CSVTANQETQYF. The CDR3 region has the DNA TGCAGCGTTACAGCAAATCAAGAGACCCAGTACTTC.

J is TRBJ2-7 and V is TRBV5-6, with D tentatively TRBD2 (5 bases). The germline V and J ends were trimmed by 0 bases and 6 bases, with 16 bases remaining between them. The CDR3 extends over 15 amino acids. CDR1 and CDR2 (germline): SGHDT, YYEEEE. CDR3: CASSLAYRGLGEQYF. CDR3 DNA: TGTGCCAGCAGCTTGGCTTATCGGGGTCTAGGCGAGCAGTACTTC.

CDR3 nucleotide sequence: TGTGCCAGCAGCCAGACTAGCGGGAGCAGGCTTGAGCAGTTCTTC. Protein: CASSQTSGSRLEQFF. V and J are TRBV5-4 and TRBJ2-1, with 12 bases identical to TRBD2. CDR1 is SGHNT and CDR2 is YYREEE in the germline V gene (reference sequence). V was pared by 4 bases and J by 9 bases, with 8 bases of the junction left unmatched. The CDR3 has 15 residues.

The genes are TRBV7-2 and TRBJ2-1; D perhaps matches TRBD2 (6 bases). The CDR3 runs to 14 residues. The V and J ends lost 3 bases and 0 bases respectively, with 6 bases between them. Germline V CDR1 and CDR2: SGHTA, FQGNSA. As DNA, the CDR3 is TGTGCCAGCAGCTTTAGCGGCTCCTACAATGAGCAGTTCTTC. Amino acid sequence: CASSFSGSYNEQFF.

CDR3 amino acids: CASIPGWNTEAFF. The CDR3 nucleotides read TGTGCCAGCATTCCAGGATGGAACACTGAAGCTTTCTTT. V is TRBV2 and J is TRBJ1-1; D gene ambiguous. The V gene's germline CDR1 is SNHLY and CDR2 FYNNEI. The CDR3 contains 13 residues. The V and J ends lost 7 bases and 1 base respectively, with 10 bases between them.

The chain combines TRBV4-3 with TRBJ1-1; D is uncertain. This CDR3 is 15 amino acids long. With 0 bases removed from V and 1 base from J, the gap between germline ends came to 9 bases. Germline V lookup: CDR1 LGHNA, CDR2 YSLEER. The DNA of the CDR3 is TGCGCCAGCAGCCAAGACACTGAATCGAACACTGAAGCTTTCTTT. It is translated as CASSQDTESNTEAFF.

CDR3 sequence reads: CASSILTGPQETQYF. CDR3 coding DNA: TGCGCCAGCAGCATACTGACAGGACCCCAAGAGACCCAGTACTTC. This chain connects TRBV5-1 to TRBJ2-5; possible D gene TRBD1, 6 bases. The CDR3 length is 15 residues. Looked up from germline, CDR1 is SGHRS and CDR2 is YFSETQ. Between the trimmed V and J ends, which lost 4 bases and 1 base, there was a span of 14 bases.

This sequence joins TRBV6-5 and TRBJ2-6, with a weak D call TRBD1 (6 bases). Germline CDR1 MNHEY, CDR2 SVGAGI. V lost 6 bases and J 1 base, leaving 7 bases between the germline ends. The CDR3 consists of 14 residues. CDR3 in DNA: TGTGCCAGCAGAACAGGGTCTGGGGCCAACGTCCTGACTTTC. Translating gives CASRTGSGANVLTF.